The TCR beta chain described here comes from a study of metastatic and nonmetastatic thyroid tumors. Study context: Blood and tumor or nodule tissue repertoires from malignant and benign thyroid patients were compared.

The CDR3 has 15 amino acids. CDR1 is SNHLY, CDR2 FYNNEI, per germline. A few counts support this clone. The antigen remains undetermined. Sequence at one end of the junction differs from germline and may be a read error. Overall study results and limits: Within blood and tumor, benign nodules reportedly had significantly lower TCR beta diversity than malignant thyroid tumors did.

Under the authors' procedure: Building a distant-metastasis classifier for papillary thyroid cancer drew on CDR3 differences across clinicopathological groups. From the PCR reads, TCRdb re-called clones with MiXCR. The V and J calls follow TCRdb's processing rather than the paper's. The repertoire consists of 35,000 to 40,000 clones, with around 20% occurring once and the leading ten covering less than 20%. Patients had received no treatment of any kind before thyroid surgery. The V and J genes are TRBV2 and TRBJ1-5, with TRBD1 matching over 7 bases. Sequenced: blood. The TCR comes from a female donor with papillary thyroid cancer or a benign thyroid nodule (not recorded which). Some clones in this sample may be carry-over from other donors' samples. Here the CDR3 reads CVSRGKSWGNQPRHF. The CDR3 bases are TGTGTCAGCAGGGGGAAGAGTTGGGGCAATCAGCCCCGGCATTTT.